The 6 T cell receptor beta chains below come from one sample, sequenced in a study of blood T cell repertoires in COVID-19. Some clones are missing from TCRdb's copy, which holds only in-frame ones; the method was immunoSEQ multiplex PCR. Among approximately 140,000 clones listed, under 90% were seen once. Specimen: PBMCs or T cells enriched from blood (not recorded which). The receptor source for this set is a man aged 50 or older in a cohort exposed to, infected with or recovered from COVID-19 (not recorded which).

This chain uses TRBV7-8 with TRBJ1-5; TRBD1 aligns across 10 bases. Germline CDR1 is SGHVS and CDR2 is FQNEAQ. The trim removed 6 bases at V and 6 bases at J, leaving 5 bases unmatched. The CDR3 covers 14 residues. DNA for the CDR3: TGTGCCAGCAGTTCCCGGGACAGGGGTCAGCCCCAGCATTTT. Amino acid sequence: CASSSRDRGQPQHF.

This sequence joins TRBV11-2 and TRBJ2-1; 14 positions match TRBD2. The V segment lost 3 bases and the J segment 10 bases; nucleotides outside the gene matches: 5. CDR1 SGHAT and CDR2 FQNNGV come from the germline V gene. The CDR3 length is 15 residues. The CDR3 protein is CASSLGLAGAGEQFF. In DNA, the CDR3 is TGTGCCAGCAGCTTGGGACTAGCGGGAGCCGGCGAGCAGTTCTTC.

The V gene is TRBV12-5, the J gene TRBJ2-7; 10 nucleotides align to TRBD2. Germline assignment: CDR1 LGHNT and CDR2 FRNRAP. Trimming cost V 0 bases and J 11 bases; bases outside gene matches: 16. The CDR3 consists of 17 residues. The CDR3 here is CASGLVRFGLAGVTEYF. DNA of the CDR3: TGTGCTAGTGGTTTGGTCAGGTTTGGGCTAGCGGGGGTTACGGAGTACTTC.

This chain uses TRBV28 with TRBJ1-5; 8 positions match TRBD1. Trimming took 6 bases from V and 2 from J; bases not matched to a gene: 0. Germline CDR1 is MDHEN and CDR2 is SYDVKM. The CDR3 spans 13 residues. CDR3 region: CASRGQGNQPQHF. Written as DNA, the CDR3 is TGTGCCAGCAGGGGACAGGGCAATCAGCCCCAGCATTTT.

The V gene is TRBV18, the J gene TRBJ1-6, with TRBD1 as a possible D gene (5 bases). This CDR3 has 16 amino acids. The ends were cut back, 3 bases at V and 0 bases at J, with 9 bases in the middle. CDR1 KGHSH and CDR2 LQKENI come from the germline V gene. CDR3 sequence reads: CASSPDSFSYNSPLHF. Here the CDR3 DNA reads TGTGCCAGCTCACCTGACAGTTTCTCCTATAATTCACCCCTCCACTTT. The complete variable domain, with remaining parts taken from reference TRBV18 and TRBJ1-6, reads NAGVMQNPRHLVRRRGQEARLRCSPMKGHSHVYWYRQLPEEGLKFMVYLQKENIIDESGMPKERFSAEFPKEGPSILRIQQVVRGDSAAYFCASSPDSFSYNSPLHFGNGTRLTVT.

The CDR3 bases are TGTGCCAGCAGTCCCGGGACAGGGTGGGACTATGGCTACACCTTC. Translation: CASSPGTGWDYGYTF. J is TRBJ1-2 and V is TRBV27; 9 nucleotides align to TRBD1. CDR3 length: 15 residues. The V gene end was trimmed by 5 bases and the J gene end by 3 bases; junction bases not matched to a gene: 7. The germline V gene has CDR1 MNHEY and CDR2 SMNVEV (reference sequence).